This T cell receptor (beta chain) stems from a study of CD8 T cells in ankylosing spondylitis. Study-wide results and limits: Ankylosing spondylitis blood appeared to be characterized by a TCR beta motif of roughly eight highly homologous variants. Enrichment of disease-linked clones was reportedly significant in matched ankylosing spondylitis synovial fluid.

To note about this clonotype: The target antigen is unknown.

Using its own MiXCR run on the 5' RACE reads, TCRdb lists one record per CDR3 protein. The table shows roughly 150,000 distinct CDR3 sequences, with under 35% occurring only once. The V and J ends lost 4 bases and 5 bases respectively, with 20 bases between them. There are 17 residues in the CDR3. Looked up from germline, CDR1 is LGHNA and CDR2 is YSLEER. J is TRBJ2-2 and V is TRBV4-3, with a possible D match to TRBD1 (6 bases). The origin of this receptor is a male donor with ankylosing spondylitis. Sequences were obtained from synovial fluid, either unsorted or a sorted T cell fraction (not recorded which). In DNA form, the CDR3 reads TGCGCCAGCAGCCGGTACACAGGGATCCGTGGTACCGGGGAGCTGTTTTTT. Translation gives CASSRYTGIRGTGELFF.